This T cell receptor (beta chain) was sequenced during a study of cytomegalovirus exposure and HLA in healthy donors. Study results and limitations: A later analysis linked more than 15,000 TCR beta sequences to HLA alleles at 0.05 false discovery rate.

Worth noting for this clone: Its antigen is currently unknown.

Primers: 60 Vbeta forward and 13 Jbeta reverse. Only in-frame clones appear in the TCRdb table, and some are missing; sequencing was by immunoSEQ multiplex PCR. The repertoire holds 140,000 to 150,000 clones, with around 78% as singletons. The sample consisted of PBMCs. The sequence came from a man aged 40-49 years in good health and CMV-seropositive.

CDR3 protein: CASRRGSGNEQFF. In nucleotides, the CDR3 is TGTGCCAGCAGGAGGGGTAGCGGCAATGAGCAGTTCTTC. The V call is TRBV27, the J call TRBJ2-1; tentative D call: TRBD2 (6 bases). V was shortened by 6 bases and J by 6 bases, with 12 bases between the two germline ends. There are 13 residues in the CDR3. Per germline, CDR1 MNHEY and CDR2 SMNVEV (reference sequence).